Given below is one T cell receptor beta chain in context. Its matching antigen is unknown. As to time point: after neoadjuvant nivolumab, at surgical resection. Patients had newly diagnosed, untreated stage II-IVA oral cavity squamous cell carcinoma. Patients had HPV-negative, locally advanced oral cavity squamous cell carcinoma. This entry is derived from a study of neoadjuvant anti-PD-1 for oral cavity cancer. Study-level results: Pretreatment Treg/Th17 ratio correlated inversely with post-treatment tumor clonality.

This CDR3 is built from 13 residues. Germline trimming cut 6 bases from V and 8 bases from J; bases unmatched to any gene: 2. From germline, CDR1 is SNHLY and CDR2 FYNNEI. Six replicates per PBMC sample, mostly from roughly 0.45 ug of genomic DNA. The protocol was immunoSEQ multiplex PCR, while the TCRdb copy is restricted to in-frame clones and leaves out a portion. This sample has about 68,000 clones, with roughly 84% found just once. This TCR came from a person aged 35 to 85 with oral cavity squamous cell carcinoma. The chain carries TRBV2 and TRBJ1-4; 11 positions agree with TRBD1. The sample was PBMCs, taken after nivolumab (anti-PD-1) treatment. CDR3 residues: CASRDRGLEKLFF. For the CDR3, the DNA is TGTGCCAGCAGGGACAGGGGGCTAGAAAAACTGTTTTTT.